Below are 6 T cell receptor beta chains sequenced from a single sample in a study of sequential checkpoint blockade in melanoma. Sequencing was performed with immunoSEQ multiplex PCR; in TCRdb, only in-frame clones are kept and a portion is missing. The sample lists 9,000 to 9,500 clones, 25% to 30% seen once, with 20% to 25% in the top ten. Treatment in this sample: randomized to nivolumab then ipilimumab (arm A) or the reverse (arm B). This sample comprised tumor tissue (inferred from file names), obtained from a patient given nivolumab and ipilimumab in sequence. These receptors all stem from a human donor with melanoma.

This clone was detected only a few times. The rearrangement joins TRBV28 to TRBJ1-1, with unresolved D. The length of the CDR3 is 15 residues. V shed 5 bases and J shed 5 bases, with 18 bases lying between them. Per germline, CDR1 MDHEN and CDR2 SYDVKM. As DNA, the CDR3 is TGTGCCAGCAGTACGCGTGGGTCAGGAGAGACTGAAGCTTTCTTT. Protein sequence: CASSTRGSGETEAFF.

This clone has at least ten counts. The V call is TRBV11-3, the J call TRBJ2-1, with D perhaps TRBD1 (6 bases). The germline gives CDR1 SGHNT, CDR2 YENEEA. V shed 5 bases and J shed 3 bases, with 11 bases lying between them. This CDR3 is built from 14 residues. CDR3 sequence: CASSPTGFYNEQFF. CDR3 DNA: TGTGCCAGCAGCCCTACAGGGTTCTACAATGAGCAGTTCTTC.

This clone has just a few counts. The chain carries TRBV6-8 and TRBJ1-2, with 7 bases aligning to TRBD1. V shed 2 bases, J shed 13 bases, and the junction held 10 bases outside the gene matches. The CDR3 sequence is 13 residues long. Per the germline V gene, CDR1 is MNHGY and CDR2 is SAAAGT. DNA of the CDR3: TGTGCCAGCAGTTACACTACCGACAGGGATCCCACCTTC. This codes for CASSYTTDRDPTF.

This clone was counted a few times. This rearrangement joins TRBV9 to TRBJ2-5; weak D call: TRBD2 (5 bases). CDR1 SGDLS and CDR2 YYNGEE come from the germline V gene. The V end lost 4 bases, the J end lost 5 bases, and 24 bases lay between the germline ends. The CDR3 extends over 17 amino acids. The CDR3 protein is CASSPRGQLKGVETQYF. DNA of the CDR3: TGTGCCAGCAGCCCCCGAGGGCAGTTGAAGGGTGTGGAGACCCAGTACTTC.

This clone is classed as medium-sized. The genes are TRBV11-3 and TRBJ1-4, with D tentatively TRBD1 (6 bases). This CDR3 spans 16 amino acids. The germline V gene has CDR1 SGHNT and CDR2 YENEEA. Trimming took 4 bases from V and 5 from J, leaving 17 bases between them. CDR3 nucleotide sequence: TGTGCCAGCAGCTCGTCCACAGGGACCTACAATGAAAAACTGTTTTTT. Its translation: CASSSSTGTYNEKLFF.

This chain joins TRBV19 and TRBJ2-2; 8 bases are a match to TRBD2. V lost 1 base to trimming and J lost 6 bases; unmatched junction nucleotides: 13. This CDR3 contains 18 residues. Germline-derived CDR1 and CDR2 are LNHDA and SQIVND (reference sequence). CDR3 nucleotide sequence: TGTGCCAGTAGTATAGCGGTTCGGAGCGGGGGCTCCGCCGGGGAGCTGTTTTTT. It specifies CASSIAVRSGGSAGELFF.